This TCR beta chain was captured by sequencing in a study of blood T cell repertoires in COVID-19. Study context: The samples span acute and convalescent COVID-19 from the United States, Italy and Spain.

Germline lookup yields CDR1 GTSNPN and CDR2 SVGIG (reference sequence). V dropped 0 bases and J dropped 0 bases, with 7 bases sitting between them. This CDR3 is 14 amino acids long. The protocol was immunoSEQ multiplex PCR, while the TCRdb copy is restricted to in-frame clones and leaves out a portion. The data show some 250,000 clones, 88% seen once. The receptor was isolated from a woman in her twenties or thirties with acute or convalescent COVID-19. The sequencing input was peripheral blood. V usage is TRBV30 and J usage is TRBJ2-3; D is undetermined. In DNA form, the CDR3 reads TGTGCCTGGAGTGTTTCCAGTAGCACAGATACGCAGTATTTT. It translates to CAWSVSSSTDTQYF. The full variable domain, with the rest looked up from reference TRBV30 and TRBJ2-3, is SQTIHQWPATLVQPVGSPLSLECTVEGTSNPNLYWYRQAAGRGLQLLFYSVGIGQISSEVPQNLSASRPQDRQFILSSKKLLLSDSGFYLCAWSVSSSTDTQYFGPGTRLTVL.